The entry below gives a single T cell receptor beta chain sequence along with its context. Its antigen remains unknown. This entry comes from a study of molecular identifiers for immune sequencing clone quantification. Study-wide background: With replicates, the RNA of about 20,000 or 100,000 naive CD8 cells was split five ways and four were sequenced. Findings of the study overall: Even with some 960,000 naive cells present, spiked Jurkat TCR RNA from one cell was reportedly detectable. Clones above 20 RNA copies held over 98% of effector molecules, under 1% in naive cells.

Previously described methods with listed TCR primers produced the bulk TCR libraries. MiXCR was run by TCRdb on the PCR reads, yielding one entry per CDR3 protein. The sample records some 680,000 distinct CDR3 sequences, roughly 25% being singletons. The junction had 9 bases not matched to a gene; V was cut back by 4 bases and J by 0 bases. CDR1 SGHDT and CDR2 YYEEEE come from the germline V gene. There are 17 residues in the CDR3. The V and J genes are TRBV5-6 and TRBJ1-3; TRBD1 matches 8 bases. The TCR was taken from a human donor in good health. Some libraries in this study had Jurkat cell RNA spiked in. The sequenced sample was naive CD8+ T cells from blood, with Jurkat cell RNA spiked in. Subset of the sample: FACS-sorted CD8+CD4-CCR7+CD45RA+ naive T cells. The CDR3 region is CASSQGTGLNSGNTIYF. Here the CDR3 DNA reads TGTGCCAGCAGCCAGGGGACAGGATTAAACTCTGGAAACACCATATATTTT.